This T cell receptor (beta chain) derives from a study of cytomegalovirus exposure and HLA in healthy donors. Study-level findings and limits: Segments of the TCR beta V type were, in most cases, productive about 90% or about 30% of the time in an earlier analysis. Later on, an analysis showed TCR association rates differing by HLA locus, with DRB1 the most and HLA-C the fewest. A highly shared variant cluster was judged a likely technical artifact. Some TCR beta chains (roughly 160 of them) were listed as cytomegalovirus-associated.

In regard to this clone: Its target is unknown.

V lost 2 bases to trimming and J lost 6 bases; unmatched junction nucleotides: 6. Germline V gene lookup returns CDR1 SNHLY and CDR2 FYNNEI. This CDR3 region has 15 residues. The PCR contained 60 Vbeta and 13 Jbeta primers. Only in-frame clones appear in the TCRdb table, and some are missing; sequencing was by immunoSEQ multiplex PCR. The sample consists of about 120,000 clones, about four fifths of them appearing once. The chain carries TRBV2 and TRBJ2-7; TRBD1 agrees at 11 bases. The source of this sequence is a female donor in good health and CMV-seropositive. Sequenced material: PBMCs. The CDR3 region is CASSELSDRGPEQYF. The DNA of the CDR3 is TGTGCCAGCAGTGAACTCTCGGACAGGGGGCCCGAGCAGTACTTC.